This T cell receptor beta chain originates from a study of T cells in localized non-small cell lung cancer. Details on this clone: Its antigen is not identified.

Using immunoSEQ multiplex PCR, the repertoire was profiled, and TCRdb retains in-frame clones only, with some absent. The data show around 64,000 clones, with approximately 90% seen just once and roughly 21% held by the top ten. General study findings and limits: Appearance in adjacent lung was seen for a median approximately 59 of the top 100 tumor clones.

This CDR3 region has 15 residues. V was shortened by 6 bases and J by 5 bases, with 16 bases between the two germline ends. Germline CDR1 MNHEY, CDR2 SMNVEV (reference sequence). The sample in question was peripheral blood, obtained before any cancer treatment. This clonotype was obtained from a man aged 40-75 years with stage I lung adenocarcinoma. The chain has TRBV27 and TRBJ2-2; TRBD1 is a possible D gene (6 bases). The CDR3 DNA sequence: TGTGCCAGCAGACCCCGGGACATCGGGACCGGGGAGCTGTTTTTT. Its protein is CASRPRDIGTGELFF.